Sequencing of this T cell receptor (beta chain) was carried out in a study of regulatory T cells in long-lasting Graves disease (dated by TCRdb to the early 2020s). Some background on the complete study: Persistent Graves' disease meant more than 5 years of antithyroid drug treatment with TSH receptor autoantibodies that stayed positive. Antithyroid drugs had been taken for approximately 10 years on average by persistent Graves' disease patients in the clinical cohort. The study was registered as a clinical trial and conducted in China. Peripheral blood TCR sequencing and RNA sequencing compared persistent Graves' disease patients with newly diagnosed Graves' disease patients. A total of about 35 samples underwent TCR sequencing, from roughly 13 patients with persistent Graves' disease and approximately 20 patients with newly diagnosed Graves' disease. General findings and caveats noted by the study authors: Compared with newly diagnosed patients, persistent Graves' disease patients had lower TCR Shannon entropy and fewer highly expanded clones, which suggests clonal expansion. Patients with persistent disease shared more public clonotypes (about 2,700) than newly diagnosed patients did (approximately 990). The authors noted that the small sample size was a limitation that may lower accuracy. Peripheral blood alone was examined, since thyroid tissue, which constituted the primary lesion, could not be accessed. Only the TCR beta chain was sequenced and analyzed. Persistent disease showed preferential use of TRBV28, TRBJ1-2 and TRBJ2-5, whereas newly diagnosed disease favored TRBV20-1 and TRBJ2-1.

This clonotype appeared many times. The antigen it recognizes is unknown. Base qualities were left out, and no much larger clone turns up one base away. Library construction relied on multiplex PCR. Sequenced using an Illumina HiSeq 4000. TCR beta libraries were built with iRepertoire HTBI primers and Arm-PCR amplification of CDR3 regions. PCR products were gel purified before sequencing. As for the original processing: Gene usage analysis of CDR3 amino acid clonotypes relied on the roughly 60 TRBV and 12 to 15 TRBJ segments identified across samples. COPE and FqMerger were used to merge the filtered high-quality paired reads into contigs. BLAST was used to align contigs to the IMGT TRBV, TRBD and TRBJ reference genes, and CDR3 was defined following IMGT. Highly expanded clones were defined as clonotypes with a frequency above 0.1%. Repertoire diversity was measured by Shannon entropy, and V-J evenness by the Gini coefficient. Clonotypes shared by more than one individual were considered public. TCRdb trimmed the raw reads at Q25, called clones with MiXCR and kept productive beta chains. CDR3 protein sequences are deduplicated, and each keeps its most common genes and DNA. TCRdb's processing, not the study's, gives the V and J calls here. The sample data list 400,000 to 600,000 distinct CDR3 sequences, and approximately 21% of these were observed just once. The ten largest clones capture roughly 7% of the sample.

The CDR3 goes from the cysteine to the phenylalanine over 18 residues. Only the CDR3 region is kept as DNA, spanning 54 bases read in frame from base 1. The trim is 2 bases for V and 1 base for J, with a gap of 15 bases between the germline ends. CDR1 and CDR2 are read off the germline V gene as MNHEY and SVGAGI. In light of the paper, this sample's time point label describes: persistent/refractory GD, antithyroid drugs over 5 years with positive TRAb. For both TCR sequencing and RNA sequencing, RNA was extracted from PBMCs using TRIzol. Graves' disease was diagnosed according to American Thyroid Association guidelines. Recruitment of patients was carried out at an endocrinology department in Xi'an, China. Each patient gave approximately 8.8 milliliters of peripheral blood, collected in an EDTA anticoagulant tube. PBMCs were isolated by Ficoll Paque Plus density gradient separation without further T cell sorting. RNA quality was checked with an Agilent 2100 Bioanalyzer and agarose gel, and concentration with a NanoDrop 2000.

This sequence originates from a female donor with Graves disease. The sequence joins TRBV6-5 to TRBJ2-6; no D gene can be assigned with confidence. Sequencing was performed on peripheral blood mononuclear cells (PBMCs), taken when the disease was refractory, from a patient treated with antithyroid drugs. Here the CDR3 is given as CASSYDVNPISGANVLTF. The nucleotide sequence is given as TGTGCCAGCAGTTACGATGTCAACCCGATTTCTGGGGCCAACGTCCTGACTTTC.